The sequence of this T cell receptor beta chain was determined in a study of T cell responses to AZD1222 COVID-19 vaccine. Study-level findings and limits: Clonal diversity may have been underestimated, and the donors were mostly white British, with more females than males. After the peak T cell response, and only then, were repertoires sampled. Unmutated variant regions reportedly attract nearly half of all spike-specific TCRs. Only 6 or 7 AZD1222 recipients tested seropositive at baseline.

Turning to this clone: Antigen specificity is unknown.

The assay was immunoSEQ multiplex PCR, and TCRdb's table has in-frame clones only and misses some. The data contain fewer than 150,000 clones, 70% to 90% of them singletons. Trimming removed 3 bases from V and 1 base from J, with 12 bases in between. CDR3 length equals 15 residues. Germline values: CDR1 MDHEN, CDR2 SYDVKM. The TCR originated in an adult in good health. This chain joins TRBV28 and TRBJ1-1; D is perhaps TRBD1 (5 bases). Specimen: peripheral blood, collected on day 0 of AZD1222 vaccination. The CDR3 nucleotides read TGTGCCAGCAGTTTTTTCGGGGCAGCGAACACTGAAGCTTTCTTT. It codes for CASSFFGAANTEAFF.